The clone carrying this T cell receptor (beta chain) was counted between two and nine times. This record belongs to a study of T-cell reconstitution after alpha-beta-depleted transplantation in children. This CDR3 contains 14 residues. Germline V gene lookup returns CDR1 MNHEY and CDR2 SVGAGI. The V gene end was trimmed by 6 bases and the J gene end by 2 bases; junction bases not matched to a gene: 6. Unique molecular identifiers were used in preparing the TCRbeta library. Using its own MiXCR run on the PCR reads, TCRdb lists one record per CDR3 protein. Seen here are a few hundred thousand distinct CDR3 sequences, 10% observed once, and the top ten hold 2% to 3%.

This TCR was sampled from a human donor who donated a stem cell graft to a child with acute lymphoblastic leukemia. The source material was PBMCs from the stem cell graft donor, sampled from the stem cell graft. The chain couples TRBV6-5 to TRBJ2-7, with TRBD1 matching 8 bases. The CDR3 nucleotides read TGTGCCAGCAGGTCAGGGGGCGCGCCCTACGAGCAGTACTTC. Protein sequence: CASRSGGAPYEQYF.